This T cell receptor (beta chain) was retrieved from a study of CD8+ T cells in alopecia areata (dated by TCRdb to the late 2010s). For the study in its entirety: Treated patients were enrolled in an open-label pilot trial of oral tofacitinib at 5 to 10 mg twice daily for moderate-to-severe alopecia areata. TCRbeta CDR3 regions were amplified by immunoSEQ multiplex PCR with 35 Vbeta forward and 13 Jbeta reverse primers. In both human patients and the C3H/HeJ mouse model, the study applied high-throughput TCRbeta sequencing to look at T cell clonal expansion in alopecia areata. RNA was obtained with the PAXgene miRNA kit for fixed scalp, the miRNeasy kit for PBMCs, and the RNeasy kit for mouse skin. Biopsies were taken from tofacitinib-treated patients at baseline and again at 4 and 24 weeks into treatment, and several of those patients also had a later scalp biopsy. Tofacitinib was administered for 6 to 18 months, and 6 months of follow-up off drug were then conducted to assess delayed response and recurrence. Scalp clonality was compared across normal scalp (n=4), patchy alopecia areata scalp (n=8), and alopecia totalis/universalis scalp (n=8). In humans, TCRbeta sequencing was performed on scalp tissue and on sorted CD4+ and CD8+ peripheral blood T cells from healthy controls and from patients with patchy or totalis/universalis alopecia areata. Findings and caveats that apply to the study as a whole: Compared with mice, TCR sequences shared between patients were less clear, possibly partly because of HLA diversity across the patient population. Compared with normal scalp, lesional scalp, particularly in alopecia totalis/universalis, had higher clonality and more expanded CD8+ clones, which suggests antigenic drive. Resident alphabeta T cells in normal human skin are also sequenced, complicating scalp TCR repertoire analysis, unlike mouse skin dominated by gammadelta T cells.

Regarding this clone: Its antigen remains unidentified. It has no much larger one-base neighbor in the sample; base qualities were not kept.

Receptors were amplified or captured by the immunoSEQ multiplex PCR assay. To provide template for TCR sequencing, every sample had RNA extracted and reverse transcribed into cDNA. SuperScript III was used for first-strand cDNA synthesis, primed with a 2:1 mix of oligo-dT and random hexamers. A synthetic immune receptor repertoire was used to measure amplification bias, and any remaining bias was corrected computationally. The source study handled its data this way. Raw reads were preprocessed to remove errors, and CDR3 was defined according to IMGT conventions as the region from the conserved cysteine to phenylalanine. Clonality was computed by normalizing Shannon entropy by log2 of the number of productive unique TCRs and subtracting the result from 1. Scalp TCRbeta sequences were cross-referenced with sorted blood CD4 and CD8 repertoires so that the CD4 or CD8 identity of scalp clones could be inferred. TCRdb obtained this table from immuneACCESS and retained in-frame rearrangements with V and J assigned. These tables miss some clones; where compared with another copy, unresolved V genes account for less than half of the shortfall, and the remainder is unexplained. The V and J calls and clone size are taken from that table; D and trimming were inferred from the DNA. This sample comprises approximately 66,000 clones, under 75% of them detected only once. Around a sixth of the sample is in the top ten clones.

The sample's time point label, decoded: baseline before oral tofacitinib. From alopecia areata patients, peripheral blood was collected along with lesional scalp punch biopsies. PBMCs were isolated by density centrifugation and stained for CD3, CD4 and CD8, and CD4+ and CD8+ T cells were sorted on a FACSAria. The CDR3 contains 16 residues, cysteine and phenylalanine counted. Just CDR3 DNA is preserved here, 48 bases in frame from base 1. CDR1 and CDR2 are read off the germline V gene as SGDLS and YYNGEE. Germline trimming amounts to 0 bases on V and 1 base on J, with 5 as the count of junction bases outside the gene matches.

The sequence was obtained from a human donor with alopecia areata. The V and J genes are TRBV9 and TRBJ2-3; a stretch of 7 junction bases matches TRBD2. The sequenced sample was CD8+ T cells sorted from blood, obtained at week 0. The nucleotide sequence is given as TGTGCCAGCAGCGTAGTCGGCGGGGGAGGCACAGATACGCAGTATTTT. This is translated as CASSVVGGGGTDTQYF.